The present T cell receptor (beta chain) was sequenced within a study of tumor-infiltrating lymphocytes in localized non-small cell lung cancer. About the research overall: Each patient gave resected tumor and non-adjacent uninvolved lung tissue. Study outcomes and limitations: Tumors had more T cell infiltration than uninvolved lung, per TCRbeta sequencing and CD3 counts. No T-cell fraction difference was seen between IM1 and IM2 tumors.

Measured with immunoSEQ multiplex PCR; TCRdb has only the in-frame clones, and not every one. The sample gives some 15,000 clones, roughly 72% of which show up once; around 5.9% is in the top ten. Per germline, CDR1 KGHSH and CDR2 LQKENI. The V and J ends lost 6 bases and 2 bases respectively, with 14 bases between them. The CDR3 runs 15 residues. Details on this clone: Its target is not known.

Sequences were obtained from lung tumor tissue. This clonotype was obtained from a human donor with non-small cell lung cancer. The chain is built from TRBV18 and TRBJ1-3; D is ambiguous. Written as DNA, the CDR3 is TGTGCCAGCTCTTCCACCATGCGGGCTGGAAACACCATATATTTT. It translates to CASSSTMRAGNTIYF.